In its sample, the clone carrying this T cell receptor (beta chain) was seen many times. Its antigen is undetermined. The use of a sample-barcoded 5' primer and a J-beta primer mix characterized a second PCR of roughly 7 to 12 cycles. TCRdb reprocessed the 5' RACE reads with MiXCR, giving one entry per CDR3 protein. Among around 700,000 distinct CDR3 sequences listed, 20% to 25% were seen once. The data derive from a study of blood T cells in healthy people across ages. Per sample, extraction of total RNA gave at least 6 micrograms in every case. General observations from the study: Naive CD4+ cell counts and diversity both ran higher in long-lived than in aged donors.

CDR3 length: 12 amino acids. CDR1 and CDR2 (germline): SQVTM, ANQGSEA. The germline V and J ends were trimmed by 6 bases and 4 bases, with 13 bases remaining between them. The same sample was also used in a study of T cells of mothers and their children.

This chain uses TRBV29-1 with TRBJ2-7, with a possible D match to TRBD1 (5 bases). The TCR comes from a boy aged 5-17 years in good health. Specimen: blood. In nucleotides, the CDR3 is TGCAGCGTCGATGACAGCGCATACGAGCAGTACTTC. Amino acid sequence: CSVDDSAYEQYF.